These 20 T cell receptor beta chains were all obtained from the same sample, sequenced in a study of memory CD4+ T cells and cytomegalovirus serostatus. Some clones are missing from TCRdb's copy, which holds only in-frame ones; the method was immunoSEQ multiplex PCR. The sample gives about 40,000 clones, just under 80% of which show up once; roughly 0.6% is in the top ten. Single viable CD3+CD4+CD8-CD45RO+ cells were sorted as the memory CD4+ T cells. The material sequenced was memory CD4+ T cells from blood. All receptors derive from an adult in good health and CMV-seronegative.

J is TRBJ1-1 and V is TRBV7-2; 8 nucleotides match TRBD1. This CDR3 has 14 amino acids. In germline, CDR1 is SGHTA, CDR2 FQGNSA. The ends lost 4 bases at V and 10 bases at J; junction bases unmatched: 11. CDR3 coding DNA: TGTGCCAGCAGCTCAGCAGGGGGCGCCGTAAGAGCTTTCTTT. This codes for CASSSAGGAVRAFF.

This chain joins TRBV10-1 and TRBJ2-5, with D unclear. This CDR3 has 11 amino acids. V was shortened by 7 bases and J by 5 bases, with 8 bases between the two germline ends. Germline CDR1 WNHNN, CDR2 SYGVQD (reference sequence). The CDR3 sequence is CASTRSETQYF. The CDR3 nucleotides are TGCGCCAGCACGAGGTCGGAGACCCAGTACTTC.

The chain joins TRBV6-1 to TRBJ1-1; D may be TRBD1 (6 bases). Germline CDR1 and CDR2: MNHNS and SASEGT. V was clipped by 4 bases and J by 9 bases, with 9 bases between them. The CDR3 length is 11 residues. The CDR3 DNA sequence: TGTGCCAGCAGTGTGACAGGAAAAGCTTTCTTT. Its protein product is CASSVTGKAFF.

The chain carries TRBV7-9 and TRBJ1-6, with TRBD1 identical over 9 bases. From germline, CDR1 is SEHNR and CDR2 FQNEAQ (reference sequence). Germline trimming cut 5 bases from V and 7 bases from J; bases unmatched to any gene: 6. This CDR3 region has 15 residues. As DNA, the CDR3 is TGTGCCAGCAGCCCGATTGGACAGGGGAATTCACCCCTCCACTTT. It is translated as CASSPIGQGNSPLHF.

The sample holds one count of this clone. The genes are TRBV2 and TRBJ1-2; no firm D call. Germline loops: CDR1 SNHLY, CDR2 FYNNEI. The CDR3 has 11 amino acids. With 4 bases removed from V and 5 bases from J, the gap between germline ends came to 5 bases. The CDR3 DNA is TGTGCCAGCAGTGCTCGATATGGCTACACCTTC. This translates into CASSARYGYTF.

The chain links TRBV21-1 to TRBJ1-5. TRBV21-1 is a pseudogene. CDR3 length equals 14 residues. The CDR3 loop reads CASSFGGRRQPQHF. The CDR3 DNA is TGTGCCAGCTCTTTCGGAGGGCGACGGCAGCCCCAGCATTTT.

This clone showed up just once. The chain employs TRBV21-1 and TRBJ2-7; no check of the table's D call, TRBD2, against the DNA was made. TRBV21-1 is listed as a pseudogene. CDR3 size: 11 residues. For the CDR3, the DNA is TGTGCCAGCAGCAAGTACTACGAGCAGTACTTC. It encodes CASSKYYEQYF.

J is TRBJ2-1 and V is TRBV11-2; TRBD2 matches at 8 bases. Losses at the gene ends were 5 bases for V and 6 bases for J; bases not matched to a gene: 9. Germline V CDR1 and CDR2: SGHAT, FQNNGV. The CDR3 spans 15 residues. The CDR3 region has the DNA TGTGCCAGCAGCGTAAACGGGGGGGCAGGCAATGAGCAGTTCTTC. Translation: CASSVNGGAGNEQFF.

This clone has a handful of counts. This chain uses TRBV30 with TRBJ1-4; a weak D match, TRBD1 (5 bases). Per germline, CDR1 GTSNPN and CDR2 SVGIG (reference sequence). This CDR3 spans 15 amino acids. Between the trimmed V and J ends, which lost 4 bases and 7 bases, there was a span of 19 bases. CDR3 sequence reads: CAWNPSRRGSEKLFF. CDR3 bases: TGTGCCTGGAACCCGAGCCGAAGGGGTTCTGAAAAACTGTTTTTT.

The sample holds a few counts of this clone. J is TRBJ2-7 and V is TRBV2; D possibly corresponds to TRBD2 (5 bases). Trimming removed 1 base at V and 3 bases at J, with 13 bases between. Germline lookup yields CDR1 SNHLY and CDR2 FYNNEI. The CDR3 is 15 residues long. CDR3 bases: TGTGCCAGCAGTGAAGGCCCCGGGATCGTCTACGAGCAGTACTTC. Translated, it gives CASSEGPGIVYEQYF.

The chain combines TRBV30 with TRBJ2-6, with 9 nucleotides matching TRBD1. The CDR3 contains 18 residues. The germline V gene has CDR1 GTSNPN and CDR2 SVGIG (reference sequence). Trimming removed 5 bases from V and 1 base from J; junction bases left unmatched: 12. The CDR3 DNA follows: TGTGCCTGGGGCCGTACAGGGGGCGTACTTTCTGGGGCCAACGTCCTGACTTTC. As protein: CAWGRTGGVLSGANVLTF.

In this sample, this clone turned up once. The V call is TRBV11-2, the J call TRBJ1-2; a possible D gene is TRBD1 (6 bases). The CDR3 covers 12 residues. Looked up from germline, CDR1 is SGHAT and CDR2 is FQNNGV. The V end was cut by 5 bases, the J end by 5 bases, with 9 bases between. The CDR3 sequence is CASSRGLYGYTF. The CDR3 DNA reads TGTGCCAGCAGCCGGGGGCTTTATGGCTACACCTTC.

This clone was counted only a few times. This CDR3 is CASRNRGNTEAFF. The CDR3 nucleotides are TGTGCCAGCAGAAACAGGGGAAACACTGAAGCTTTCTTT. The chain joins TRBV2 to TRBJ1-1; TRBD1 agrees at 7 bases. Germline V CDR1 and CDR2: SNHLY, FYNNEI. Losses at the gene ends were 6 bases for V and 2 bases for J; bases not matched to a gene: 3. The CDR3 contains 13 residues.

The CDR3 DNA follows: TGTGCCAGTACAATAGCGGGGGGTGGGGATACGCAGTATTTT. Encoded protein: CASTIAGGGDTQYF. The chain carries TRBV6-6 and TRBJ2-3, with 10 nucleotides matching TRBD2. Germline CDR1 is MNHNY and CDR2 is SVGAGI (reference sequence). CDR3 length: 14 residues. V trimming: 9 bases; J trimming: 6 bases; junction bases outside the gene matches: 9.

The rearrangement joins TRBV5-1 to TRBJ2-4; 7 bases align to TRBD2. This CDR3 region has 15 residues. From germline, CDR1 is SGHRS and CDR2 YFSETQ. J lost 8 bases, V lost 3 bases, and 11 bases had no gene match. CDR3 amino acids: CASSYGKRGGDIQYF. The CDR3 nucleotides are TGCGCCAGCAGCTATGGGAAGCGCGGGGGAGACATTCAGTACTTC.

This chain links TRBV6-4 with TRBJ2-3, with TRBD1 identical over 8 bases. V dropped 2 bases and J dropped 4; count of bases not matched to a gene: 2. This CDR3 is built from 14 residues. Germline values: CDR1 MRHNA, CDR2 SNTAGT. CDR3 nucleotides: TGTGCCAGCAGTGACCAGGGGGCCCCAGATACGCAGTATTTT. It is translated as CASSDQGAPDTQYF.

CDR3 protein: CASSVGTDEFQKTQYF. The CDR3 nucleotides are TGTGCCAGCAGCGTTGGGACAGATGAATTCCAGAAGACCCAGTACTTC. V gene TRBV9 combines with J gene TRBJ2-5, with 7 positions matching TRBD1. The CDR3 length is 16 residues. Unmatched junction bases numbered 13, after V lost 2 bases and J lost 6 bases. Germline V lookup: CDR1 SGDLS, CDR2 YYNGEE.

This clone has only a few counts. V is TRBV18 and J is TRBJ2-7, with D possibly TRBD1 on 5 matching bases. The CDR3 covers 13 residues. The V gene lost 4 bases and the J gene lost 6 bases, with 13 bases spanning the gap. Germline CDR1 and CDR2: KGHSH and LQKENI. The CDR3 DNA is TGTGCCAGCTCACGCAGGGTTGAAGGCGAGCAGTACTTC. Its translation: CASSRRVEGEQYF.

The rearrangement links TRBV30 to TRBJ1-1; a possible D gene is TRBD1 (5 bases). Trimming removed 3 bases at V and 3 bases at J, with 14 bases between. CDR3 length: 14 amino acids. Germline loops: CDR1 GTSNPN, CDR2 SVGIG (reference sequence). DNA of the CDR3: TGTGCCTGGAGGGAACCAGGGAGAGACACTGAAGCTTTCTTT. This codes for CAWREPGRDTEAFF.

With regard to this clone: At one of its ends the junction is not consistent with the germline gene, which may arise from a read error. The rearrangement joins TRBV7-9 to TRBJ2-5; no clear D gene. The DNA end is more similar to TRBJ2-7, so the J call may be wrong. The CDR3 contains 11 residues. The germline V gene encodes CDR1 SEHNR and CDR2 FQNEAQ (reference sequence). The CDR3 loop reads CASSLSSEQYF. CDR3 coding DNA: TGTGCCAGCAGCTTATCCTCCGAGCAGTACTTC.